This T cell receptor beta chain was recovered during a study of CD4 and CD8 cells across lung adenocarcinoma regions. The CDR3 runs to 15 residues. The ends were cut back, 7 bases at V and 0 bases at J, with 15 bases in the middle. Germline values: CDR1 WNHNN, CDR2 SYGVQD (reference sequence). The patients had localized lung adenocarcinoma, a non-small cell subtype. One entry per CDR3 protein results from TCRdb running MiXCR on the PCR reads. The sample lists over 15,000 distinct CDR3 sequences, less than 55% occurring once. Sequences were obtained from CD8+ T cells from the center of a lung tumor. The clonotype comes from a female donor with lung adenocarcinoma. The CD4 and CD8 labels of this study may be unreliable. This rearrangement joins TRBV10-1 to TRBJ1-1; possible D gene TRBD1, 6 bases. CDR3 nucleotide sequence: TGCGCCAGCATCTTGTACGGACAGATGAACACTGAAGCTTTCTTT. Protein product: CASILYGQMNTEAFF.